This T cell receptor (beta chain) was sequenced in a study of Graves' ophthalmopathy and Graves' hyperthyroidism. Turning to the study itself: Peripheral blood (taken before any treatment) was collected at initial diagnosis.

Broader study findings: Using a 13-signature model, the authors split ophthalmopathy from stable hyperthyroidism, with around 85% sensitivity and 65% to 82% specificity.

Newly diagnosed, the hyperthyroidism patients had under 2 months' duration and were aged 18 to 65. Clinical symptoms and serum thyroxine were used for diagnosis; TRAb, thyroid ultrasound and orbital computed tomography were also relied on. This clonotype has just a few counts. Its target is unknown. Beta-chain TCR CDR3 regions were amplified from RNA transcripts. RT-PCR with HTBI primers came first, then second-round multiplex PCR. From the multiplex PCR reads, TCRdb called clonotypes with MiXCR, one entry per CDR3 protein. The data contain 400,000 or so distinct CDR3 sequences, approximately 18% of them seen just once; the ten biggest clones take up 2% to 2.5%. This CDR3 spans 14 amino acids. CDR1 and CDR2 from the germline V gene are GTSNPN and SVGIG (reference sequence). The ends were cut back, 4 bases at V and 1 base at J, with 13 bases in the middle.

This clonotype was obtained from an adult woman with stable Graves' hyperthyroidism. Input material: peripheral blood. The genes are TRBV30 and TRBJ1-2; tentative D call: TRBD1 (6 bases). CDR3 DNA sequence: TGTGCCTGGAACCGGGGCAGGGGTAACTATGGCTACACCTTC. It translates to CAWNRGRGNYGYTF.